The TCR beta chain described here comes from a study of cytomegalovirus exposure and HLA in healthy donors. Across the study: About 84% of roughly 430 genotyped donors fell in the Caucasian-associated ancestry cluster.

V was clipped by 10 bases and J by 3 bases; unmatched bases: 13. This CDR3 region has 16 residues. The germline V gene has CDR1 SNHLY and CDR2 FYNNEI. Whole-study findings and limits: Listed as cytomegalovirus-associated were roughly 180 TCR beta chains. Of the V segments, some could not be distinguished, including TRBV6-2 and TRBV6-3, and were excluded. Prediction of most subjects' HLA-A and HLA-B alleles by TCR beta sequences was reportedly accurate.

To note about this clone: Its specificity is not known.

PCR was performed using 60 Vbeta and 13 Jbeta primers. Sequencing used immunoSEQ multiplex PCR; TCRdb keeps in-frame clones, though not all of them. The profile covers around 150,000 clones, with around 80% appearing a single time and more than 2% taken by the ten largest. V gene TRBV2 combines with J gene TRBJ2-1, with 9 bases identical to TRBD2. The clonotype was recovered from a boy between 2 and 15 years old in good health and CMV-seronegative. The specimen was PBMCs. CDR3 bases: TGTGCCACCCAATATTCTCTAGCGGGGAGCTACAATGAGCAGTTCTTC. Its protein product is CATQYSLAGSYNEQFF.